This is a list of T cell receptor beta chains from one sample in a study of T-cell memory formation after mild COVID-19. TCRdb called the 5' RACE reads again in MiXCR, with one record for every CDR3 protein. Of more than 120,000 distinct CDR3 sequences detected, roughly 19% appear once; the ten largest clones hold around 2.5%. Sequenced: PBMCs or a T cell subset sorted from them (not recorded which). The receptors were gathered from an adult woman who had mild COVID-19 (a few samples of this study predate the infection). Cell type and time point are not known. CDR3s include the opening cysteine and the closing phenylalanine or tryptophan. D genes are given only for firm matches. Expanded clones are given a class, and other clones once, few, many or no size at all.

size | J | V | D | DNA | CDR3
many | TRBJ2-2 | TRBV5-1 | . | TGCGCCAGCAGCCGCATGAACCCGAACACCGGGGAGCTGTTTTTT | CASSRMNPNTGELFF
few | TRBJ2-7 | TRBV10-3 | . | TGTGCCACCCAACGGGCCTACGAGCAGTACTTC | CATQRAYEQYF
. | TRBJ2-3 | TRBV12-3/TRBV12-4 | . | TGTGCCAGCAGGATAGGACTACCCGGGGCAGATACGCAGTATTTT | CASRIGLPGADTQYF
few | TRBJ2-7 | TRBV20-1 | . | TGCAGTGGTATACCGGGACTCGCCTACGAGCAGTACTTC | CSGIPGLAYEQYF
. | TRBJ2-3 | TRBV9 | TRBD1 | TGTGCCAGCAGCGTACGACAGGGGACCACAGATACGCAGTATTTT | CASSVRQGTTDTQYF
. | TRBJ2-7 | TRBV19 | . | TGTGCCAGTAGTATACGAACGGGGAACTCCTACGAGCAGTACTTC | CASSIRTGNSYEQYF
few | TRBJ2-1 | TRBV11-3 | . | TGTGCCAGCAGCTCGGATTGGGGACGGAATGAGCAGTTCTTC | CASSSDWGRNEQFF
. | TRBJ1-4 | TRBV9 | . | TGTGCCAGCAGCTCCTCAAGTCTGGGGGGCGCCGGGGAAAAACTGTTTTTT | CASSSSSLGGAGEKLFF
. | TRBJ2-1 | TRBV5-5 | TRBD1 | TGTGCCAGCAGCTTGGCTACTCGGACAGGAACCCTCCGGTGGAAGCAGTTCTTC | CASSLATRTGTLRWKQFF
. | TRBJ2-2 | TRBV18 | . | TGTGCCAGCTCACCAGCCCGCGACACCGGGGAGCTGTTTTTT | CASSPARDTGELFF
few | TRBJ2-1 | TRBV4-2 | TRBD2 | TGTGCCAGCAGCCAAGCCGATCTAGCGGGATCCTACAATGAGCAGTTCTTC | CASSQADLAGSYNEQFF
. | TRBJ2-7 | TRBV5-1 | . | TGCGCCAGCACCCTCGGGGGCGAGCAGTACTTC | CASTLGGEQYF
many | TRBJ2-7 | TRBV19 | . | TGTGCCAGTAGCCTAACCGGGGTTCTCGGCGAGCAGTACTTC | CASSLTGVLGEQYF
few | TRBJ1-4 | TRBV4-1 | . | TGCGCCAGCAGCCGGACACCCAGGGATACTAATGAAAAACTGTTTTTT | CASSRTPRDTNEKLFF
few | TRBJ2-7 | TRBV2 | . | TGTGCCAGCAGTACGGACACGGCGTACGAGCAGTACTTC | CASSTDTAYEQYF
few | TRBJ2-3 | TRBV18 | TRBD2 | TGTGCCAGCTCACCAGTCGGGACTAGCTATGGCACAGATACGCAGTATTTT | CASSPVGTSYGTDTQYF
. | TRBJ2-3 | TRBV7-2 | . | TGTGCCAGCAGCTTAGGTGAGGATTGGACAGATACGCAGTATTTT | CASSLGEDWTDTQYF
. | TRBJ2-1 | TRBV7-9 | TRBD2 | TGTGCCAGCAGCCCCGGCGGGGCGGGAGGGTACAATGAGCAGTTCTTC | CASSPGGAGGYNEQFF
. | TRBJ2-4 | TRBV12-3/TRBV12-4 | . | TGTGCCAGCAGTCCCCCCGGGGTGGTGGGAAACATTCAGTACTTC | CASSPPGVVGNIQYF
. | TRBJ2-3 | TRBV6-1 | TRBD2 | TGTGCCAGCAGTGAAGCGGCTAGCGGGGGGTTCACAGATACGCAGTATTTT | CASSEAASGGFTDTQYF
few | TRBJ2-7 | TRBV28 | TRBD2 | TGTGCCAGCAGTACCTCTAGCGGGGCTTTCTACGAGCAGTACTTC | CASSTSSGAFYEQYF
. | TRBJ2-7 | TRBV5-1 | TRBD1 | TGCGCCAGCAGCTTGTACGGGGACAGGAGCAACGAGCAGTACTTC | CASSLYGDRSNEQYF